Presented here are 25 T cell receptor beta chains from one specimen sequenced in a study of Graves' ophthalmopathy and Graves' hyperthyroidism. Amplification of TCR beta CDR3 regions used RNA transcripts. The first-round RT-PCR employed HTBI primers together with the Qiagen OneStep RT-PCR kit. A multiplex PCR was then performed as the second round. TCRdb reanalysed the multiplex PCR reads using MiXCR and keeps one entry per CDR3 protein. Of roughly 410,000 distinct CDR3 sequences listed, 15% to 17% are singletons. The sequencing input was peripheral blood. The source is a woman aged 18-35 years with stable Graves' hyperthyroidism.

This clonotype was recorded at least ten times. The CDR3 DNA follows: TGCAGTGCCAGACCCGGACAGAGGAACTATGGCTACACCTTC. Translation: CSARPGQRNYGYTF. The chain links TRBV20-1 to TRBJ1-2, with D possibly TRBD1 on 6 matching bases. Per germline, CDR1 DFQATT and CDR2 SNEGSKA (reference sequence). V lost 6 bases and J lost 2, with 16 bases in between. The CDR3 consists of 14 residues.

This clonotype was observed many times. The V gene is TRBV12-5, the J gene TRBJ1-1; D uncertain. The germline gives CDR1 LGHNT, CDR2 FRNRAP. This CDR3 has 15 residues. Trimming left V 1 base short and J 4 bases short, with 13 bases between. The CDR3 protein is CASGLASISSTEAFF. DNA for the CDR3: TGTGCTAGTGGTTTGGCCTCCATCTCTAGCACTGAAGCTTTCTTT.

In its sample, this clonotype was seen many times. The chain uses TRBV5-1 and TRBJ2-7, with 7 bases identical to TRBD1. The ends lost 0 bases at V and 3 bases at J; junction bases unmatched: 3. CDR1 and CDR2 from the germline V gene are SGHRS and YFSETQ. The CDR3 spans 14 residues. For the CDR3, the DNA is TGCGCCAGCAGCTTGGGGGACAGCCACTACGAGCAGTACTTC. Amino acid sequence: CASSLGDSHYEQYF.

As for this clonotype: A much larger clone differs by one base, so this may be a read error. This sequence joins TRBV20-1 and TRBJ2-5; no firm D call. This CDR3 is 13 amino acids long. Germline V gene data show CDR1 as DFQATT and CDR2 as SNEGSKA (reference sequence). CDR3 sequence (DNA): TGCAGTGCTAGTAAAGGCTTCCAAGAGACCAAGTACTTC. It yields the protein CSASKGFQETKYF.

The CDR3 DNA follows: TGTGCCAGTAGTATAGTGGGAGGGGGCGAGCAGTACTTC. Translating gives CASSIVGGGEQYF. The rearrangement joins TRBV19 to TRBJ2-7; the D gene is possibly TRBD2 (7 bases). The V end was cut by 1 base, the J end by 6 bases, with 10 bases between. Germline-derived CDR1 and CDR2 are LNHDA and SQIVND (reference sequence). The CDR3 is made up of 13 amino acids.

This clonotype was seen more than once but under ten times. This chain joins TRBV3-1 and TRBJ2-5; 8 bases line up with TRBD2. V dropped 7 bases and J dropped 4; count of bases not matched to a gene: 8. CDR1 and CDR2 (germline): LGHDT, YNNKEL (reference sequence). The CDR3 length is 14 residues. The CDR3 sequence is CASTPGGIGETQYF. CDR3 coding DNA: TGTGCCAGCACTCCGGGGGGGATCGGAGAGACCCAGTACTTC.

In its sample, this clonotype was seen many times. The chain uses TRBV24-1 and TRBJ1-5, with D possibly being TRBD1 (5 bases). Germline CDR1 reads KGHDR; CDR2 reads SFDVKD. This CDR3 is 13 amino acids long. Trimming left V 6 bases short and J 7 bases short, with 12 bases between. The CDR3 protein is CATSNQGRQPQHF. CDR3 DNA: TGTGCCACCAGTAATCAGGGACGCCAGCCCCAGCATTTT.

Turning to this clonotype: A much larger clone lies a single base off, so this may be a read error. No conserved phenylalanine or tryptophan is present at the end of the CDR3, so a read error is the likely explanation. This chain joins TRBV24-1 and TRBJ1-2, with D unclear. CDR1 is KGHDR, CDR2 SFDVKD, per germline. This CDR3 spans 14 amino acids. Written as DNA, the CDR3 is TGTGCCACCAGGGATTCCGGGCCATCGGAGGGCTACACCTTG. Protein: CATRDSGPSEGYTL.

The sample holds many counts of this clonotype. The chain joins TRBV7-9 to TRBJ1-2; no clear D gene. The CDR3 is 13 residues long. V lost 2 bases and J 4 bases, leaving 8 bases between the germline ends. CDR1 and CDR2 (germline): SEHNR, FQNEAQ (reference sequence). In DNA, the CDR3 is TGTGCCAGCAGCTTAACAGAAGGCTATGGCTACACCTTC. Its protein product is CASSLTEGYGYTF.

This clonotype occurred many times. The V gene is TRBV6-1, the J gene TRBJ2-7, with D possibly TRBD1 on 5 matching bases. The V gene lost 4 bases and the J gene lost 2 bases, with 12 bases spanning the gap. This CDR3 region has 14 residues. Germline-derived CDR1 and CDR2 are MNHNS and SASEGT. This CDR3 is CASSGTAGPYEQYF. Written as DNA, the CDR3 is TGTGCCAGCAGTGGAACGGCAGGGCCCTACGAGCAGTACTTC.

This clonotype was observed a handful of times. This chain joins TRBV2 and TRBJ2-7, with TRBD1 identical over 10 bases. V lost 9 bases to trimming and J lost 1 base; unmatched junction nucleotides: 6. The CDR3 has 14 amino acids. Germline V CDR1 and CDR2: SNHLY, FYNNEI. CDR3 coding DNA: TGTGCCAGGGACAGGGGGATAGGGTCCTACGAGCAGTACTTC. Translation: CARDRGIGSYEQYF.

Many counts were recorded for this clonotype. The rearrangement joins TRBV6-1 to TRBJ1-3; D call uncertain. V dropped 1 base and J dropped 0 bases, with 4 bases sitting between them. The CDR3 has 14 residues. Looked up from germline, CDR1 is MNHNS and CDR2 is SASEGT. CDR3 protein: CASSEESSGNTIYF. As DNA, the CDR3 is TGTGCCAGCAGTGAAGAGAGCTCTGGAAACACCATATATTTT.

In its sample, this clonotype was seen many times. V usage is TRBV6-5 and J usage is TRBJ2-2; D is ambiguous. This CDR3 comprises 13 residues. Germline V gives CDR1 MNHEY, CDR2 SVGAGI. With 7 bases removed from V and 5 bases from J, the gap between germline ends came to 11 bases. CDR3 coding DNA: TGTGCCAGCAAGTCCCCGCTTACCGGGGAGCTGTTTTTT. Its translation is CASKSPLTGELFF.

There are many counts of this clonotype. This rearrangement joins TRBV24-1 to TRBJ2-5; D might be TRBD1 or TRBD2, each matching 5 bases. CDR1 is KGHDR and CDR2 is SFDVKD in the germline V gene. The V gene lost 6 bases and the J gene lost 2 bases, with 18 bases spanning the gap. The CDR3 consists of 16 residues. The DNA for the CDR3 is TGTGCCACCAGTCGACGGGGCCGATCGGGGCAAGAGACCCAGTACTTC. Translating gives CATSRRGRSGQETQYF.

Ten or more counts support this clonotype. The J gene is TRBJ2-2, the V gene TRBV19, with D perhaps TRBD2 (6 bases). Trimming removed 7 bases from V and 4 bases from J, with 16 bases in between. This CDR3 region has 15 residues. Germline V gene data show CDR1 as LNHDA and CDR2 as SQIVND (reference sequence). The CDR3 is CASTVGGQSTGELFF. For the CDR3, the DNA is TGTGCCAGTACCGTGGGGGGTCAGTCCACCGGGGAGCTGTTTTTT.

This clonotype has a count of ten or more. The rearrangement links TRBV29-1 to TRBJ1-1, with 9 bases lining up with TRBD1. V lost 7 bases, J lost 2 bases, and 5 bases stayed unmatched. CDR1 SQVTM and CDR2 ANQGSEA come from the germline V gene. The CDR3 is made up of 13 amino acids. The CDR3 DNA is TGCAGCGGGGGACAGGGTGGTAACACTGAAGCTTTCTTT. Residues: CSGGQGGNTEAFF. Supplemented by reference TRBV29-1 and TRBJ1-1, the full variable domain reads SAVISQKPSRDICQRGTSLTIQCQVDSQVTMMFWYRQQPGQSLTLIATANQGSEATYESGFVIDKFPISRPNLTFSTLTVSNMSPEDSSIYLCSGGQGGNTEAFFGQGTRLTVV.

This clonotype was detected ten times or more. This chain joins TRBV2 and TRBJ2-5; 7 bases fit TRBD2. Trimming removed 7 bases from V and 2 bases from J; junction bases left unmatched: 4. CDR1 is SNHLY, CDR2 FYNNEI, per germline. The CDR3 is 13 amino acids. As DNA, the CDR3 is TGTGCCAGCAAGACAGCGGGGCAAGAGACCCAGTACTTC. Residues: CASKTAGQETQYF.

Ten or more counts support this clonotype. The J gene is TRBJ1-1, the V gene TRBV11-2, with unresolved D. CDR3 length: 15 residues. Between the trimmed V and J ends, which lost 2 bases and 0 bases, there was a span of 10 bases. Per the germline V gene, CDR1 is SGHAT and CDR2 is FQNNGV. The CDR3 reads CASSLSNTMNTEAFF. Written as DNA, the CDR3 is TGTGCCAGCAGCTTATCGAACACGATGAACACTGAAGCTTTCTTT.

This clonotype was found many times. The CDR3 protein is CASSPPLGENTEAFF. As DNA, the CDR3 is TGTGCCAGCAGCCCACCGTTGGGCGAGAACACTGAAGCTTTCTTT. V usage is TRBV4-2 and J usage is TRBJ1-1; unclear D gene. CDR1 and CDR2 from the germline V gene are LGHNA and YNFKEQ. Trimming removed 4 bases at V and 1 base at J, with 13 bases between. The CDR3 totals 15 residues.

This clonotype was seen at least ten times. The genes are TRBV7-9 and TRBJ2-2, with 8 nucleotides matching TRBD2. Germline CDR1 SEHNR, CDR2 FQNEAQ (reference sequence). The junction had 4 bases not matched to a gene; V was cut back by 11 bases and J by 5 bases. This CDR3 has 12 amino acids. The CDR3 sequence: CASRGGTGELFF. As DNA, the CDR3 is TGTGCCTCCCGGGGGGGAACCGGGGAGCTGTTTTTT.

V is TRBV4-2 and J is TRBJ1-1, with 7 bases matching TRBD1. Germline-derived CDR1 and CDR2 are LGHNA and YNFKEQ. The CDR3 length is 13 residues. J gave up 9 bases and V 1 base, and 5 bases lay outside the gene matches. CDR3: CASSQGQGKKAFF. CDR3 bases: TGTGCCAGCAGCCAAGGACAGGGAAAGAAAGCTTTCTTT.

At least ten counts were recorded for this clonotype. The chain recombines TRBV6-5 with TRBJ2-5; no definite D call. Germline V lookup: CDR1 MNHEY, CDR2 SVGAGI. The V and J ends lost 2 bases and 7 bases respectively, with 14 bases between them. The CDR3 spans 14 residues. The DNA for the CDR3 is TGTGCCAGCAGTTACCTCACTGAATCTAGGACCCAGTACTTC. It specifies CASSYLTESRTQYF.

This clonotype showed up many times. The chain couples TRBV7-2 to TRBJ1-1, with TRBD1 as a possible D gene (6 bases). CDR3 length: 15 residues. V lost 5 bases and J 0 bases, leaving 13 bases between the germline ends. Germline V gene lookup returns CDR1 SGHTA and CDR2 FQGNSA. The CDR3 DNA sequence: TGTGCCAGCAGCCCAAGGGGGGGAATGAACACTGAAGCTTTCTTT. Translated: CASSPRGGMNTEAFF. Variable domain in full (rest from reference TRBV7-2 and TRBJ1-1): GAGVSQSPSNKVTEKGKDVELRCDPISGHTALYWYRQSLGQGLEFLIYFQGNSAPDKSGLPSDRFSAERTGGSVSTLTIQRTQQEDSAVYLCASSPRGGMNTEAFFGQGTRLTVV.

This clonotype was seen repeatedly, ten times or more. The chain carries TRBV6-2 or TRBV6-3 and TRBJ1-2; the match to TRBD1 covers 7 bases. Germline V gene data show CDR1 as MNHEY and CDR2 as SVGEGT. The trim removed 9 bases at V and 4 bases at J, leaving 5 bases unmatched. The CDR3 is 12 amino acids. DNA for the CDR3: TGTGCCAGTCACAGGGGCACCTATGGCTACACCTTC. Translated, it gives CASHRGTYGYTF.

This clonotype was counted many times. The chain couples TRBV12-3 or TRBV12-4 to TRBJ2-7, with a tentative D call TRBD1 (9 bases). V lost 7 bases, J lost 7 bases, and 17 bases lay in between. The CDR3 spans 13 residues. The chain's CDR3 is CASMSGGQGEQYF. CDR3 in DNA: TGTGCCAGCATGAGCGGGGGACAGGGTGAGCAGTACTTC.